The following is a TCR beta chain sequence with its context. This sample was taken from a study of blood T cell repertoires in COVID-19. Background on the study: Collection of acute and convalescent COVID-19 samples took place in the United States, Italy and Spain. The analysed material was cDNA or gDNA that came from T cells, B-cell-depleted T cells, or PBMCs.

CDR1 and CDR2 (germline): SGHRS, YFSETQ. Between the trimmed V and J ends, which lost 4 bases and 1 base, there was a span of 11 bases. This CDR3 comprises 14 residues. Original data processing: Reference gene primers were amplified, and this amplification served to estimate nucleated cell counts. Method: immunoSEQ multiplex PCR; TCRdb's copy keeps in-frame clones and lacks some. The V and J calls and clone size are taken from that table; D and trimming were inferred from the DNA. The sample includes approximately 100,000 clones, around 88% seen only once; the top ten take 3% to 3.5%. The clonotype comes from a human donor in a cohort sampled during active COVID-19. The chain uses TRBV5-1 and TRBJ1-1; perhaps TRBD1 as D (6 bases). Sample: peripheral blood. The CDR3 region is CASSGRQENTEAFF. Here the CDR3 DNA reads TGCGCCAGCAGCGGGAGACAGGAGAACACTGAAGCTTTCTTT.